A selection of T cell receptor beta chains follows, all from one sample in a study of high-grade serous ovarian cancer treatment subgroups. The data were produced by immunoSEQ multiplex PCR, yet TCRdb's version contains in-frame clones alone and is incomplete. The data show some 40,000 clones, about four fifths seen once. Sequencing used tumor tissue. The receptors stem from a human donor with high-grade serous ovarian cancer. Each CDR3 is given with its conserved first and last residue. The D gene is left open where the match is weak. The listing skips clone size in some rows; elsewhere it reads once, few, many or a size class.

-	TRBJ2-1	TRBD2	TRBV4-2	CASSPGTSGRNEQFF	TGTGCCAGCAGCCCAGGGACTAGCGGGCGCAATGAGCAGTTCTTC
-	TRBJ2-5	-	TRBV11-1	CASSLSLAPETQYF	TGTGCCAGCAGCCTCTCTCTAGCGCCGGAGACCCAGTACTTC
few	TRBJ1-1	TRBD1	TRBV29-1	CSVTGQGAEAFF	TGCAGCGTTACCGGACAGGGCGCTGAAGCTTTCTTT
few	TRBJ1-4	-	TRBV4-1	CASSRLLGKNEKLFF	TGCGCCAGCAGCCGGTTACTGGGGAAAAATGAAAAACTGTTTTTT
-	TRBJ2-2	-	TRBV5-4	CASSLASGGELFF	TGTGCCAGCAGCTTGGCCTCAGGAGGGGAGCTGTTTTTT
-	TRBJ2-7	-	TRBV28	CASSSVRLKYEQYF	TGTGCCAGCAGTTCGGTACGTTTAAAATACGAGCAGTACTTC
-	TRBJ1-4	-	TRBV7-2	CASSLVSTATNEKLFF	TGTGCCAGCAGCTTAGTCTCCACAGCAACTAATGAAAAACTGTTTTTT
-	TRBJ2-1	TRBD2	TRBV18	CASLPPGLAQREQFF	TGTGCCAGCCTACCCCCGGGACTAGCGCAGCGTGAGCAGTTCTTC
-	TRBJ1-2	-	TRBV27	CASSFLQDATANYGYTF	TGTGCCAGCAGTTTCCTTCAGGACGCCACTGCTAACTATGGCTACACCTTC
few	TRBJ2-5	-	TRBV20-1	CSARVGQPQYF	TGCAGTGCTAGAGTAGGACAGCCCCAGTACTTC
few	TRBJ2-7	-	TRBV6-5	CASTQGFEQYF	TGTGCCAGCACCCAGGGATTCGAGCAGTACTTC
-	TRBJ1-1	-	TRBV6-5	CASSYQGNTEAFF	TGTGCCAGCAGTTACCAGGGGAACACTGAAGCTTTCTTT
-	TRBJ2-2	-	TRBV2	CASSVFTGNTGELFF	TGTGCCAGCAGTGTTTTCACGGGGAACACCGGGGAGCTGTTTTTT
-	TRBJ2-3	TRBD1	TRBV29-1	CSVKSGGLADTQYF	TGCAGCGTTAAATCAGGGGGCCTGGCAGATACGCAGTATTTT
once	TRBJ2-1	TRBD1	TRBV5-6	CASRWTGGEQFF	TGTGCCAGCAGGTGGACAGGTGGGGAGCAGTTCTTC
-	TRBJ1-1	-	TRBV7-8	CASSLGFRVPKDTEAFF	TGTGCCAGCAGCTTAGGATTTAGGGTCCCTAAGGACACTGAAGCTTTCTTT
once	TRBJ2-1	TRBD1	TRBV5-1	CASSPSGTGGGKEQFF	TGCGCCAGCAGCCCCTCCGGGACAGGGGGAGGGAAAGAGCAGTTCTTC
-	TRBJ1-2	-	TRBV9	CASSVDEAPYGYTF	TGTGCCAGCAGCGTGGACGAGGCTCCCTATGGCTACACCTTC
-	TRBJ1-1	-	TRBV5-4	CASSFGRGNREAFF	TGTGCCAGCAGCTTCGGTCGAGGGAACAGAGAAGCTTTCTTT
once	TRBJ1-4	-	TRBV28	CASSSRVGEKLFF	TGTGCCAGCTCATCAAGGGTCGGAGAAAAACTGTTTTTT
-	TRBJ1-4	-	TRBV7-8	CASSGKDPFNEKLFF	TGTGCCAGCAGCGGCAAAGACCCGTTTAATGAAAAACTGTTTTTT
-	TRBJ1-1	-	TRBV11-3	CASSLRNTEAFF	TGTGCCAGCAGCTTAAGAAACACTGAAGCTTTCTTT
-	TRBJ1-2	-	TRBV2	CASSEGRPIGGYTF	TGTGCCAGCAGTGAAGGGCGGCCTATCGGTGGCTACACCTTC
-	TRBJ2-7	-	TRBV7-2	CASSWDFWYEQYF	TGTGCCAGCAGCTGGGACTTCTGGTACGAGCAGTACTTC
-	TRBJ1-5	-	TRBV7-8	CASSLWGSRNQPQHF	TGTGCCAGCAGCCTATGGGGGTCCCGCAATCAGCCCCAGCATTTT
few	TRBJ1-5	-	TRBV4-1	CASSQGLWSDQPQHF	TGCGCCAGCAGCCAAGGTCTGTGGTCGGATCAGCCCCAGCATTTT
-	TRBJ2-1	TRBD1	TRBV6-6	CASSYQATGGGEQFF	TGTGCCAGCAGTTACCAGGCGACAGGGGGTGGCGAGCAGTTCTTC
-	TRBJ2-1	-	TRBV7-9	CASSFKAGSNNEQFF	TGTGCCAGCAGCTTCAAGGCAGGGAGCAACAATGAGCAGTTCTTC
-	TRBJ1-6	TRBD1	TRBV4-3	CASSQDRMGNSPLHF	TGCGCCAGCAGCCAGGACAGGATGGGGAATTCACCCCTCCACTTT
-	TRBJ1-1	-	TRBV4-1	CASSQDRKGLGRNTEAFF	TGCGCCAGCAGCCAAGATCGGAAAGGGTTAGGGAGGAACACTGAAGCTTTCTTT
-	TRBJ2-6	-	TRBV19	CASSMRSGNYPGANVLTF	TGTGCCAGTAGTATGAGGAGTGGCAATTATCCTGGGGCCAACGTCCTGACTTTC
once	TRBJ2-7	TRBD2	TRBV5-4	CASSRGLAAYEQYF	TGTGCCAGCAGCCGGGGACTAGCGGCCTACGAGCAGTACTTC
-	TRBJ2-7	-	TRBV6-6	CASSYSGFSYEQYF	TGTGCCAGCAGTTACTCGGGTTTCTCCTACGAGCAGTACTTC
-	TRBJ1-5	-	TRBV5-4	CASSFNRDSGPQHF	TGTGCCAGCAGCTTCAATCGGGATTCCGGGCCCCAGCATTTT
-	TRBJ2-3	TRBD2	TRBV7-2	CASSLDLAGGEDTQYF	TGTGCCAGCAGCTTAGATTTAGCGGGAGGGGAAGATACGCAGTATTTT
-	TRBJ1-5	-	TRBV2	CASNFRNEPQHF	TGTGCCAGCAACTTCAGGAATGAGCCCCAGCATTTT
few	TRBJ2-1	TRBD1	TRBV6-6	CASSHRGRVEQFF	TGTGCCAGCAGCCACAGGGGACGGGTTGAGCAGTTCTTC
-	TRBJ1-1	-	TRBV28	CASSLGGEAFF	TGTGCCAGCAGCCTCGGGGGTGAAGCTTTCTTT
few	TRBJ1-2	TRBD1	TRBV6-6	CASSSSGGRGYTF	TGTGCCAGCAGTTCGTCAGGGGGTCGCGGCTACACCTTC
-	TRBJ2-5	TRBD1	TRBV7-9	CASSTQDRGGLWETQYF	TGTGCCAGCAGCACCCAAGACAGGGGGGGTTTGTGGGAGACCCAGTACTTC
-	TRBJ2-5	-	TRBV2	CASSEQSQRQETQYF	TGTGCCAGCAGTGAACAGAGTCAGAGACAAGAGACCCAGTACTTC
-	TRBJ2-3	-	TRBV6-5	CASTQGGGGTQYF	TGTGCCAGCACCCAAGGGGGCGGGGGTACGCAGTATTTT
-	TRBJ1-4	TRBD1	TRBV5-4	CASSLSGTGGEKLFF	TGTGCCAGCAGCTTGTCCGGGACAGGGGGTGAAAAACTGTTTTTT
-	TRBJ2-7	-	TRBV7-2	CASSLEGGISSYEQYF	TGTGCCAGCAGCCTCGAGGGCGGGATTAGCTCCTACGAGCAGTACTTC
-	TRBJ2-7	-	TRBV30	CAWSVFSSSYEQYF	TGTGCCTGGAGTGTCTTTTCAAGCTCCTACGAGCAGTACTTC
few	TRBJ1-5	-	TRBV12-5	CASGPDSSNQPQHF	TGTGCTAGTGGTCCCGACAGTAGCAATCAGCCCCAGCATTTT
-	TRBJ1-2	-	TRBV7-9	CASNHGGVRYGYTF	TGTGCCAGCAACCACGGGGGGGTTCGCTATGGCTACACCTTC
few	TRBJ2-7	-	TRBV28	CASNRDPYEQYF	TGTGCCAGCAACCGGGACCCGTACGAGCAGTACTTC
-	TRBJ2-3	TRBD1	TRBV15	CATSRGDRGRTDTQYF	TGTGCCACCAGCAGAGGGGACAGGGGGCGCACAGATACGCAGTATTTT
once	TRBJ1-2	-	TRBV6-1	CASSEYVSGYTF	TGTGCCAGCAGTGAATATGTGAGTGGCTACACCTTC
-	TRBJ2-1	-	TRBV5-1	CASSAGTGPAEEQFF	TGCGCCAGCAGCGCCGGGACTGGCCCCGCTGAGGAGCAGTTCTTC
few	TRBJ1-5	TRBD1	TRBV5-6	CASSSGQGSNQPQHF	TGTGCCAGCAGCTCGGGACAGGGAAGCAATCAGCCCCAGCATTTT
-	TRBJ2-5	-	TRBV6-5	CASSHTRGEIQYF	TGTGCCAGCAGTCACACGAGGGGAGAGATCCAGTACTTC
-	TRBJ2-7	-	TRBV5-6	CASSQGRSLQYF	TGTGCCAGCAGCCAGGGACGGAGCCTGCAGTACTTC
-	TRBJ2-5	TRBD1	TRBV19	CASSIRTGLGETQYF	TGTGCCAGTAGTATTCGGACAGGGCTGGGGGAGACCCAGTACTTC
-	TRBJ2-1	-	TRBV29-1	CSVVEGGDEQFF	TGCAGCGTTGTTGAAGGGGGGGATGAGCAGTTCTTC
-	TRBJ1-5	TRBD1	TRBV5-5	CASSLVGTGNQPQHF	TGTGCCAGCAGCTTGGTAGGGACAGGGAATCAGCCCCAGCATTTT